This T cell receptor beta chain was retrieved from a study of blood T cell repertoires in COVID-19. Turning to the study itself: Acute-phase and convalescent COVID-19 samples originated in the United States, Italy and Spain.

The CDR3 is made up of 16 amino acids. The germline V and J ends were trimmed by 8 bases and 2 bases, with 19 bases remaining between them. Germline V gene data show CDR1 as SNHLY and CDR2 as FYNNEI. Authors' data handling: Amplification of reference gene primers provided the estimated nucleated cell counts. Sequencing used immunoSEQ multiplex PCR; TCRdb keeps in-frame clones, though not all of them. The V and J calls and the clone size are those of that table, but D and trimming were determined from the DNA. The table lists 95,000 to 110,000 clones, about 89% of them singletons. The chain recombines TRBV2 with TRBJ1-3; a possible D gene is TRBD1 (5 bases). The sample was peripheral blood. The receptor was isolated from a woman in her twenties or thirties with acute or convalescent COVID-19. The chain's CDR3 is CASLDGLTVTGNTIYF. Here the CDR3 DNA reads TGTGCCAGCCTCGACGGCCTGACAGTAACTGGAAACACCATATATTTT.